This T cell receptor beta chain was documented in a study of blood T cells in healthy people across ages. This clonotype showed up just a few times. Its specificity is unknown. Study-wide findings and caveats: TCR beta diversity per million T cells fell roughly linearly with age. Greater diversity and more naive CD4+ cells were seen in long-lived donors than in aged donors.

Then a second PCR, running about 7 to 11 cycles, was carried out with a sample-barcoded 5' primer and a J-beta primer mix. TCRdb passed the 5' RACE reads through MiXCR, listing each CDR3 protein once. The sample holds 550,000 to 750,000 distinct CDR3 sequences, roughly 21% seen once. Germline V gives CDR1 ENHRY, CDR2 SYGVKD. The CDR3 loop spans 14 amino acids. The V and J ends lost 2 bases and 1 base respectively, with 8 bases between them. This chain connects TRBV10-3 to TRBJ1-1, with D unclear. The specimen sequenced was blood. This clonotype originated in a man between 65 and 79 years old in good health. CDR3 sequence: CAISEGLTNTEAFF. In DNA, the CDR3 is TGTGCCATCAGTGAGGGACTGACGAACACTGAAGCTTTCTTT.